This T cell receptor beta chain was found in a study of T cells in Graves' hyperthyroidism and ophthalmopathy. General observations from the study: Prediction of ophthalmopathy progression came a median roughly 6.4 months pre-onset. The authors' 13 V-J model separated ophthalmopathy from stable hyperthyroidism.

Patients showing uncontrolled infection, other autoimmune disease, pregnancy or lactation were ineligible. PBMCs were obtained from approximately 10 ml fresh peripheral blood. V dropped 5 bases and J dropped 3 bases, with 18 bases sitting between them. The CDR3 is made up of 15 amino acids. Germline V gene lookup returns CDR1 SGHRS and CDR2 YFSETQ. Amplified TCR beta CDR3 regions came from RNA transcripts. The TCR CDR3 was amplified in a first-round RT-PCR using the HTBI primer set. TCRdb passed the multiplex PCR reads through MiXCR, listing each CDR3 protein once. This table has around 540,000 distinct CDR3 sequences, more than 15% appearing once. This clonotype was picked up many times. Its target is not known.

Sequences were obtained from blood. The V gene is TRBV5-1, the J gene TRBJ2-7; D not resolved. The sequence was collected from a woman in her twenties or thirties with Graves' ophthalmopathy. CDR3 loop: CASRPELREHYEQYF. CDR3 sequence (DNA): TGCGCCAGCAGACCGGAACTTAGGGAACACTACGAGCAGTACTTC.